The 7 T cell receptor beta chains given below trace back to one sample, sequenced in a study of beta chain features in type 1 diabetes. Reverse transcription of all isolated RNA meant that expressed TCRB transcripts were sequenced. The table came from immunoSEQ multiplex PCR; TCRdb's copy has only in-frame clones and leaves some out. The repertoire includes 250,000 to 350,000 clones, 14% of them detected once, and 5.5% to 7.5% sits in the top ten. Sequenced sample: central memory CD4+ T cells from blood. The receptors originated from a man between 25 and 39 years old in good health.

The chain combines TRBV27 with TRBJ1-6, with 8 positions matching TRBD1. Germline trimming cut 6 bases from V and 7 bases from J; bases unmatched to any gene: 5. Germline CDR1 MNHEY, CDR2 SMNVEV (reference sequence). The CDR3 runs to 14 residues. Written as DNA, the CDR3 is TGTGCCAGCAGGTCCTGGACAGGGAATTCACCCCTCCACTTT. It encodes CASRSWTGNSPLHF.

The sample holds one count of this clone. The rearrangement uses TRBV6-6 and TRBJ1-5; D ambiguous. The germline CDR1 and CDR2 sequences are MNHNY and SVGAGI (reference sequence). CDR3 length: 13 residues. Deletions cut 0 bases from V and 3 bases from J, with 3 bases between. Written as DNA, the CDR3 is TGTGCCAGCAGTTACTCTTTCAATCAGCCCCAGCATTTT. Translation gives CASSYSFNQPQHF.

This clone was detected once. V gene TRBV7-2 combines with J gene TRBJ2-7; D might be TRBD2 (7 bases). Germline CDR1 and CDR2: SGHTA and FQGNSA. V was cut by 0 bases and J by 5 bases, with 14 bases left in between. The CDR3 is made up of 15 amino acids. The chain's CDR3 is CASSLAEGGANEQYF. Here the CDR3 DNA reads TGTGCCAGCAGCTTAGCAGAAGGGGGGGCCAACGAGCAGTACTTC.

There are many counts of this clone. CDR3 in amino acids: CASSRVRSFF. The CDR3 region has the DNA TGTGCCAGCAGTCGGGTAAGATCGTTCTTC. V and J are TRBV6-5 and TRBJ2-1, with D unresolved. The CDR3 has 10 residues. The V end lost 5 bases, the J end lost 15 bases, and 11 bases lay between the germline ends. Per germline, CDR1 MNHEY and CDR2 SVGAGI.

This clone was detected ten times or more. The chain carries TRBV11-2 and TRBJ2-2; D is perhaps TRBD1 (6 bases). Between the trimmed V and J ends, which lost 3 bases and 2 bases, there was a span of 13 bases. CDR3 length: 16 residues. Germline V gene data show CDR1 as SGHAT and CDR2 as FQNNGV. For the CDR3, the DNA is TGTGCCAGCAGCTTTGAACAGGGCCGTAACACCGGGGAGCTGTTTTTT. Encoded protein: CASSFEQGRNTGELFF.

The rearrangement joins TRBV9 to TRBJ2-2, with D unclear. The length of the CDR3 is 15 residues. V gave up 0 bases and J gave up 5 bases, with 11 bases separating them. Germline V gene data show CDR1 as SGDLS and CDR2 as YYNGEE. The CDR3 here is CASSVVYDSTGELFF. The CDR3 DNA sequence: TGTGCCAGCAGCGTAGTTTACGACTCGACCGGGGAGCTGTTTTTT. The whole variable domain, remainder taken from reference TRBV9 and TRBJ2-2, is DSGVTQTPKHLITATGQRVTLRCSPRSGDLSVYWYQQSLDQGLQFLIQYYNGEERAKGNILERFSAQQFPDLHSELNLSSLELGDSALYFCASSVVYDSTGELFFGEGSRLTVL.

The chain joins TRBV10-1 to TRBJ2-5; D uncertain. Per the germline V gene, CDR1 is WNHNN and CDR2 is SYGVQD (reference sequence). Trimming removed 4 bases at V and 4 bases at J, with 10 bases between. The CDR3 extends over 13 amino acids. CDR3: CASSAVRAETQYF. CDR3 nucleotide sequence: TGCGCCAGCAGTGCCGTTCGAGCAGAGACCCAGTACTTC.